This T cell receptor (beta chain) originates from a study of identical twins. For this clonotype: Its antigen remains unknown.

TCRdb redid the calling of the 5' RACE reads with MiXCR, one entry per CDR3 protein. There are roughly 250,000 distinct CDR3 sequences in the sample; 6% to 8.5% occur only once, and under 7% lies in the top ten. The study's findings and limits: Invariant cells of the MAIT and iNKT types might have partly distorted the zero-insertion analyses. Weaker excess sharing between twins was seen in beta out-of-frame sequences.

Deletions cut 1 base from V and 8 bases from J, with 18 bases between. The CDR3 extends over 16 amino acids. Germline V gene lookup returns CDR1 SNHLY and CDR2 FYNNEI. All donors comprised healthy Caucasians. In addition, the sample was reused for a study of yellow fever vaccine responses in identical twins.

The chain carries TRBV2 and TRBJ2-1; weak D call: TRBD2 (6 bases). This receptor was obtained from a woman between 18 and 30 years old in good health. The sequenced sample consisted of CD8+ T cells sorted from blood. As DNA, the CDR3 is TGTGCCAGCAGTGAAGTAGGTAGACTAGTAGTATATGAGCAGTTCTTC. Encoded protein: CASSEVGRLVVYEQFF.